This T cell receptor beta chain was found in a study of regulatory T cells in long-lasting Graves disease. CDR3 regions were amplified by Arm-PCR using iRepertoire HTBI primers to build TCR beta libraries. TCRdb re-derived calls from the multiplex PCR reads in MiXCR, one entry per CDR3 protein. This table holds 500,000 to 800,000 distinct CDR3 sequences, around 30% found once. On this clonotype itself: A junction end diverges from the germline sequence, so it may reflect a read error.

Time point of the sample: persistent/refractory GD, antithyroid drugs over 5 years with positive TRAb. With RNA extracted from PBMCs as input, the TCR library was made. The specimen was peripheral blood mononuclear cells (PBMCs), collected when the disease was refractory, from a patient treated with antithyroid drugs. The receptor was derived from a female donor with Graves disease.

The CDR3 DNA is TGCGCCAGCAGCTACGAGACAGGCTCCTATGGCCACACCTTC. Its protein product is CASSYETGSYGHTF. The genes are TRBV5-1 and TRBJ1-2; D might be TRBD1 (6 bases). The CDR3 sequence is 14 residues long. Per germline, CDR1 SGHRS and CDR2 YFSETQ.